Listed below are T cell receptor beta chains from one sample, sequenced in a study of OX40 agonist ivuxolimab in advanced cancers. The method was immunoSEQ multiplex PCR; TCRdb's version includes in-frame clones alone and lacks a portion of them. The table lists some 8,300 clones, roughly 71% of them singletons. Sequencing was performed on CD4+ or CD8+ T cells sorted from blood, taken in a trial of the OX40 agonist ivuxolimab. The receptors stem from an adult with an advanced solid tumor such as melanoma, head and neck, liver or kidney cancer. The CDR3 runs from the conserved cysteine through the conserved F or W. The D gene is left open where the match is weak. Some rows have no size entry. The others give once, few or many, or a class for an expanded clone.

v_gene: TRBV7-8
abundance: -
j_gene: TRBJ2-1
d_gene: -
CDR3nt: TGTGCCAGCAGCTTGAACCAGTGGGGATACAATGAGCAGTTCTTC
CDR3aa: CASSLNQWGYNEQFF

v_gene: TRBV5-6
abundance: -
j_gene: TRBJ1-5
d_gene: -
CDR3nt: TGTGCCAGCAGCCCTGGACGGGGCAACAATCAGCCCCAGCATTTT
CDR3aa: CASSPGRGNNQPQHF

v_gene: TRBV4-2
abundance: -
j_gene: TRBJ2-7
d_gene: -
CDR3nt: TGTGCCAGCAGCCAATGGCGAGCCTACGAGCAGTACTTC
CDR3aa: CASSQWRAYEQYF

v_gene: TRBV9
abundance: -
j_gene: TRBJ2-5
d_gene: -
CDR3nt: TGTGCCAGCAGCGTAGAGGGTAGCGTACAAGAGACCCAGTACTTC
CDR3aa: CASSVEGSVQETQYF

v_gene: TRBV7-9
abundance: -
j_gene: TRBJ2-5
d_gene: TRBD1
CDR3nt: TGTGCCAGCAGCGGCGGGACAGGGGGCCTGGGGACCCAGTACTTC
CDR3aa: CASSGGTGGLGTQYF

v_gene: TRBV6-6
abundance: -
j_gene: TRBJ2-7
d_gene: -
CDR3nt: TGTGCCAGCAGTTACTCGCCAGGGAGCTCCTACGAGCAGTACTTC
CDR3aa: CASSYSPGSSYEQYF

v_gene: TRBV5-6
abundance: few
j_gene: TRBJ2-1
d_gene: -
CDR3nt: TGTGCCAGCAGCTCGTGGGTCAATGAGCAGTTCTTC
CDR3aa: CASSSWVNEQFF

v_gene: TRBV27
abundance: -
j_gene: TRBJ1-4
d_gene: TRBD1
CDR3nt: TGTGCCAGCAGTATTAACAGGGGAACTAATGAAAAACTGTTTTTT
CDR3aa: CASSINRGTNEKLFF

v_gene: TRBV9
abundance: -
j_gene: TRBJ1-2
d_gene: TRBD1
CDR3nt: TGTGCCAGCAGCCACGGGACAGAGTTCTATGGCTACACCTTC
CDR3aa: CASSHGTEFYGYTF

v_gene: TRBV4-1
abundance: -
j_gene: TRBJ2-7
d_gene: TRBD1
CDR3nt: TGCGCCAGCAGCCACCGGGACAGCCCAGTCTACGAGCAGTACTTC
CDR3aa: CASSHRDSPVYEQYF

v_gene: TRBV7-9
abundance: once
j_gene: TRBJ1-4
d_gene: TRBD1
CDR3nt: TGTGCCAGCAGCTCCGGACAGGGGACTGGGGTTGAAAAACTGTTTTTT
CDR3aa: CASSSGQGTGVEKLFF

v_gene: TRBV7-9
abundance: medium-sized
j_gene: TRBJ2-1
d_gene: -
CDR3nt: TGTGCCAGCAGCGTCCGGGACATTATCGATGAGCAGTTCTTC
CDR3aa: CASSVRDIIDEQFF

v_gene: TRBV6-1
abundance: once
j_gene: TRBJ1-5
d_gene: -
CDR3nt: TGTGCCAGCAGTGAAGGAAATTGGCCCCAGCATTTT
CDR3aa: CASSEGNWPQHF

v_gene: TRBV28
abundance: -
j_gene: TRBJ2-3
d_gene: -
CDR3nt: TGTGCCAGCAGTTACTCCTGGGGGGGCACAGATACGCAGTATTTT
CDR3aa: CASSYSWGGTDTQYF

v_gene: TRBV7-9
abundance: -
j_gene: TRBJ2-7
d_gene: TRBD1
CDR3nt: TGTGCCAGCAGCTCGGGACAGGTGTCCTACGAGCAGTACTTC
CDR3aa: CASSSGQVSYEQYF

v_gene: TRBV7-3
abundance: -
j_gene: TRBJ2-7
d_gene: -
CDR3nt: TGTGCCAGCAGCTTAGAGTTTGGGGTGCTCTACGAGCAGTACTTC
CDR3aa: CASSLEFGVLYEQYF

v_gene: TRBV6-1
abundance: medium-sized
j_gene: TRBJ2-5
d_gene: TRBD2
CDR3nt: TGTGCCAGCAGTGAATTTAGCGGGGACCAAGAGACCCAGTACTTC
CDR3aa: CASSEFSGDQETQYF

v_gene: TRBV6-1
abundance: -
j_gene: TRBJ1-2
d_gene: -
CDR3nt: TGTGCCAGCAGTGAAGAGGGGAGTGGGGCGCGGTATGGCTACACCTTC
CDR3aa: CASSEEGSGARYGYTF

v_gene: TRBV9
abundance: -
j_gene: TRBJ2-1
d_gene: -
CDR3nt: TGTGCCAGCAGCCCCGGACAGAGAACGTACAATGAGCAGTTCTTC
CDR3aa: CASSPGQRTYNEQFF